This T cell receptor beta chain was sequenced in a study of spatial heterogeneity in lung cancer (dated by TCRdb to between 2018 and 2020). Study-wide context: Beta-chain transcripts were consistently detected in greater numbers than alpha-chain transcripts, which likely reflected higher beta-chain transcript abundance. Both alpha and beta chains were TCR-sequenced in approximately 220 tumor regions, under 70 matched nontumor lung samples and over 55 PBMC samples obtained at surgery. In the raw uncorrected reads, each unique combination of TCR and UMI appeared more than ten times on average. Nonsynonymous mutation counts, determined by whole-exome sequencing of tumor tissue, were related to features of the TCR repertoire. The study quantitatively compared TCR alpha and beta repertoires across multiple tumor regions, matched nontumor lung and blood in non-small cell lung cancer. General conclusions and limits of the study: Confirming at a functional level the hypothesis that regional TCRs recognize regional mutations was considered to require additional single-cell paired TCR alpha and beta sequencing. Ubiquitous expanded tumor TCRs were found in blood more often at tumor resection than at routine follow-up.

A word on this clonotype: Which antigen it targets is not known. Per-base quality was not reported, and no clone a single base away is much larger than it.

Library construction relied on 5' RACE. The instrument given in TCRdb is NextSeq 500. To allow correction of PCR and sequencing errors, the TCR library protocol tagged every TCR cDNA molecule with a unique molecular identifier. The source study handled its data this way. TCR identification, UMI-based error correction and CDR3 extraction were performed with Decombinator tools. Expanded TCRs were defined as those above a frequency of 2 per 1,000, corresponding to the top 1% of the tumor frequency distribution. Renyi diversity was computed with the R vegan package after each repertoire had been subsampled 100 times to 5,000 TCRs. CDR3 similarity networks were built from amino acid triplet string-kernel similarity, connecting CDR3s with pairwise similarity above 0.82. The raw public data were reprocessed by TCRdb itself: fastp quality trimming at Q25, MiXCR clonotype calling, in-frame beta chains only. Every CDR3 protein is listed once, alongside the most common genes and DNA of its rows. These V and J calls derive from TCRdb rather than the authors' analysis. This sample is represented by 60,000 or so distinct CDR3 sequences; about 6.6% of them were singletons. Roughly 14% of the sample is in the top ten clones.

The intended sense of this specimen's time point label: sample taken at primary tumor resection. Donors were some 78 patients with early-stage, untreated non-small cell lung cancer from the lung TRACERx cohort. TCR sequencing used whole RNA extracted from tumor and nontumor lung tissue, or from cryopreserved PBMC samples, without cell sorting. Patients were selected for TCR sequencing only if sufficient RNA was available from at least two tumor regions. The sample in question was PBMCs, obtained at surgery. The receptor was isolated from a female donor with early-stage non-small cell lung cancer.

The CDR3 has the sequence CASNYPRETQYF. DNA sequence: TGTGCCAGCAACTATCCCCGGGAGACCCAGTACTTC. Recombination connected TRBV28 to TRBJ2-5; the D gene remains uncertain. The germline V gene yields MDHEN for CDR1 and SYDVKM for CDR2. V is reduced by 7 bases and J by 5 bases, leaving a spacing of 11 bases between them. Counted from cysteine to phenylalanine, this CDR3 has 12 amino acids. The kept DNA is CDR3 alone, 36 bases in frame from the first base.